Each of the 8 T cell receptor beta chains below was sequenced from the same sample in a study of cytomegalovirus exposure and HLA in healthy donors. The PCR employed 60 Vbeta primers together with 13 Jbeta primers. The assay was immunoSEQ multiplex PCR, and TCRdb's table has in-frame clones only and misses some. The profile covers roughly 200,000 clones, with 70% to 85% appearing a single time and approximately 3.6% taken by the ten largest. Specimen: PBMCs. These receptors all stem from a man aged 40-49 years in good health and CMV-seropositive.

The chain recombines TRBV25-1 with TRBJ1-6, with unresolved D. V lost 9 bases and J lost 0, with 6 bases in between. The CDR3 contains 13 residues. Germline assignment: CDR1 MGHDK and CDR2 SYGVNS. The CDR3 spells CASGSSYNSPLHF. CDR3 DNA: TGTGCCAGTGGGAGCTCCTATAATTCACCCCTCCACTTT. Based on the CDR3 plus reference TRBV25-1 and TRBJ1-6, the full variable domain is EADIYQTPRYLVIGTGKKITLECSQTMGHDKMYWYQQDPGMELHLIHYSYGVNSTEKGDLSSESTVSRIRTEHFPLTLESARPSHTSQYLCASGSSYNSPLHFGNGTRLTVT.

The chain has TRBV27 and TRBJ1-2; the D gene is possibly TRBD1 (6 bases). CDR1 is MNHEY, CDR2 SMNVEV, per germline (reference sequence). Trimming stripped 1 base from V and 0 bases from J, with 9 bases between. The CDR3 runs to 15 residues. The CDR3 nucleotides are TGTGCCAGCAGTTTATTGACAGGACCTAACTATGGCTACACCTTC. Translated: CASSLLTGPNYGYTF.

This clone has just a few counts. V is TRBV4-1 and J is TRBJ2-3, with D maybe TRBD2 (5 bases). The CDR3 runs 14 residues. V lost 1 base to trimming and J lost 0 bases, with 5 bases between them. Looked up from germline, CDR1 is MGHRA and CDR2 is YSYEKL. The CDR3, as DNA: TGCGCCAGCAGCCAAGCGGGGAGCACAGATACGCAGTATTTT. Its protein product is CASSQAGSTDTQYF.

Here the CDR3 DNA reads TGTGCCAGCAGCTCCCGACTTAGCGGGAGAGGCGCAGATACGCAGTATTTT. Its protein product is CASSSRLSGRGADTQYF. This chain links TRBV13 with TRBJ2-3; 9 bases fit TRBD2. This CDR3 has 17 residues. The germline V gene has CDR1 PRHDT and CDR2 FYEKMQ (reference sequence). Losses at the gene ends were 4 bases for V and 4 bases for J; bases not matched to a gene: 12.

V gene TRBV7-3 combines with J gene TRBJ1-1, with D perhaps TRBD1 (5 bases). Germline loops: CDR1 SGHTA, CDR2 FQGTGA. V was trimmed by 5 bases and J by 5 bases, leaving 15 bases between them. The CDR3 runs 14 residues. The CDR3 bases are TGTGCCAGCAGCCCCGGGGGTCTAGAGACTGAAGCTTTCTTT. Encoded protein: CASSPGGLETEAFF.

V usage is TRBV13 and J usage is TRBJ1-1; 9 bases align to TRBD1. V dropped 0 bases and J dropped 7; count of bases not matched to a gene: 3. Germline-derived CDR1 and CDR2 are PRHDT and FYEKMQ (reference sequence). CDR3 length equals 14 residues. CDR3 coding DNA: TGTGCCAGCAGCTTAGGGGACAGGGGTTTTGAAGCTTTCTTT. Translation: CASSLGDRGFEAFF.

V gene TRBV6-5 combines with J gene TRBJ1-1; 8 positions agree with TRBD1. Germline lookup yields CDR1 MNHEY and CDR2 SVGAGI. The CDR3 covers 14 residues. V lost 5 bases and J lost 1; bases outside the gene matches: 3. In nucleotides, the CDR3 is TGTGCCAGCAGTGACCAGGGGGCGAACACTGAAGCTTTCTTT. Amino acids: CASSDQGANTEAFF.

This clone has more than one count but fewer than ten. The chain combines TRBV27 with TRBJ1-2, with D possibly matching TRBD1 (6 bases). This CDR3 region has 16 residues. V lost 2 bases to trimming and J lost 1 base, with 14 bases between them. CDR1 and CDR2 from the germline V gene are MNHEY and SMNVEV (reference sequence). DNA for the CDR3: TGTGCCAGCAGTTTAATCAGGGGAAGTATTAACTATGGCTACACCTTC. Its translation is CASSLIRGSINYGYTF.